The 22 T cell receptor beta chains below were found in one sample sequenced in a study of OX40 agonist ivuxolimab in advanced cancers. Generated by immunoSEQ multiplex PCR, the TCRdb table keeps only in-frame clones and is missing some. The data show some 18,000 clones, about 70% seen once. This sample comprised CD4+ or CD8+ T cells sorted from blood, obtained in a trial of the OX40 agonist ivuxolimab. These TCRs come from an adult with an advanced solid tumor such as melanoma, head and neck, liver or kidney cancer.

The V gene is TRBV11-2, the J gene TRBJ1-2; D possibly corresponds to TRBD1 (5 bases). Deletions cut 1 base from V and 3 bases from J, with 6 bases between. The germline CDR1 and CDR2 sequences are SGHAT and FQNNGV. The CDR3 contains 13 residues. The CDR3 bases are TGTGCCAGCAGCTTAGGGGGCTACTATGGCTACACCTTC. This codes for CASSLGGYYGYTF.

The genes are TRBV28 and TRBJ2-3; 8 nucleotides agree with TRBD2. CDR3 size: 14 residues. The trim removed 7 bases at V and 6 bases at J, leaving 9 bases unmatched. From germline, CDR1 is MDHEN and CDR2 SYDVKM. The CDR3 DNA reads as TGTGCCAGCACCCCCCCGAGCGGGAGCGATACGCAGTATTTT. This sequence encodes CASTPPSGSDTQYF.

This chain joins TRBV6-5 and TRBJ1-2; no firm D call. The CDR3 runs 14 residues. Germline V lookup: CDR1 MNHEY, CDR2 SVGAGI. V was cut by 5 bases and J by 2 bases, with 12 bases left in between. CDR3: CASSGPELNYGYTF. The CDR3 DNA sequence: TGTGCCAGCAGTGGGCCAGAACTCAACTATGGCTACACCTTC.

This rearrangement joins TRBV11-2 to TRBJ1-1, with TRBD1 matching over 10 bases. Germline CDR1 is SGHAT and CDR2 is FQNNGV. After removal of 7 bases from V and 1 base from J, the junction contained 6 bases not matched to a gene. This CDR3 is 15 amino acids long. The CDR3 bases are TGTGCCAGCAACTCGGACAGGGGGTGGAACACTGAAGCTTTCTTT. This gives the protein CASNSDRGWNTEAFF. Full variable domain (remainder filled in from reference TRBV11-2 and TRBJ1-1): EAGVAQSPRYKIIEKRQSVAFWCNPISGHATLYWYQQILGQGPKLLIQFQNNGVVDDSQLPKDRFSAERLKGVDSTLKIQPAKLEDSAVYLCASNSDRGWNTEAFFGQGTRLTVV.

The gene calls are TRBV7-9 and TRBJ2-1; 8 nucleotides line up with TRBD2. V shed 5 bases and J 0 bases; nucleotides not matched to a gene: 3. Germline CDR1 reads SEHNR; CDR2 reads FQNEAQ (reference sequence). CDR3 length equals 15 residues. The CDR3 sequence is CASSVSGSSYNEQFF. CDR3 bases: TGTGCCAGCAGCGTGAGCGGGAGCTCCTACAATGAGCAGTTCTTC.

The chain has TRBV29-1 and TRBJ2-7; the match to TRBD2 covers 14 bases. The CDR3 covers 14 residues. Trimming at V came to 7 bases and at J to 5 bases, leaving 7 bases not matched to a gene. The germline V gene has CDR1 SQVTM and CDR2 ANQGSEA. CDR3 region: CSAGLAGVLNEQYF. CDR3 coding DNA: TGCAGCGCGGGACTAGCGGGAGTATTGAACGAGCAGTACTTC.

This clone was picked up one time. The chain has TRBV30 and TRBJ2-1; D not resolved. CDR1 GTSNPN and CDR2 SVGIG come from the germline V gene (reference sequence). Trimming took 5 bases from V and 8 from J, leaving 16 bases between them. The CDR3 is 13 residues long. The CDR3 region has the DNA TGTGCCTGGGGGAAGACCGCCACCTATGAGCAGTTCTTC. Amino acid sequence: CAWGKTATYEQFF.

The V gene is TRBV15, the J gene TRBJ2-1; tentatively, D is TRBD1 or TRBD2 (5 bases each). The CDR3 spans 19 residues. Trimming removed 4 bases from V and 10 bases from J, with 32 bases in between. In germline, CDR1 is LNHNV, CDR2 YYDKDF (reference sequence). The CDR3 DNA is TGTGCCACCAGCACGCCACTAATCTCGACAGACGGAGGCCCCTGGGAGCAGTTCTTC. Translating it yields CATSTPLISTDGGPWEQFF.

The chain uses TRBV27 and TRBJ1-1; tentatively, D is TRBD1 (5 bases). V was trimmed by 1 base and J by 0 bases, leaving 12 bases between them. Germline CDR1 is MNHEY and CDR2 is SMNVEV (reference sequence). This CDR3 has 16 amino acids. Here the CDR3 reads CASSLFPGHLNTEAFF. CDR3 DNA sequence: TGTGCCAGCAGTTTATTCCCCGGACATCTGAACACTGAAGCTTTCTTT.

This clone was observed a handful of times. The genes are TRBV16 and TRBJ2-7; TRBD2 matches 9 bases. The CDR3 has 15 residues. V lost 0 bases and J lost 2; bases outside the gene matches: 2. Germline lookup yields CDR1 KGHSY and CDR2 FQNENV. The CDR3 DNA reads TGTGCCAGCAGCCAATCGCCTAGCGGGGCCTACGAGCAGTACTTC. Translated, it gives CASSQSPSGAYEQYF.

This chain joins TRBV4-1 and TRBJ1-1; the D is unclear. Per germline, CDR1 MGHRA and CDR2 YSYEKL. This CDR3 region has 14 residues. The germline V and J ends were trimmed by 3 bases and 2 bases, with 10 bases remaining between them. As DNA, the CDR3 is TGCGCCAGCAGCCACCTAGATCCAAACACTGAAGCTTTCTTT. Encoded protein: CASSHLDPNTEAFF.

V and J are TRBV9 and TRBJ1-4; D perhaps matches TRBD1 (6 bases). CDR1 and CDR2 (germline): SGDLS, YYNGEE. The V and J ends lost 3 bases and 4 bases respectively, with 13 bases between them. This CDR3 has 15 residues. The DNA for the CDR3 is TGTGCCAGCAGCGAGGGGGGCAGAAGTAATGAAAAACTGTTTTTT. Residues: CASSEGGRSNEKLFF.

This clone was seen only a few times. The rearrangement uses TRBV4-3 and TRBJ1-4; unclear D gene. Germline assignment: CDR1 LGHNA and CDR2 YSLEER. The CDR3 is 16 amino acids. V lost 0 bases to trimming and J lost 5 bases, with 13 bases between them. The CDR3 nucleotides are TGCGCCAGCAGCCAAGATAGGGCCAGTTCGAATGAAAAACTGTTTTTT. Residues: CASSQDRASSNEKLFF.

J is TRBJ2-7 and V is TRBV5-5, with a weak D call TRBD2 (5 bases). The CDR3 loop spans 11 amino acids. Germline values: CDR1 SGHKS, CDR2 YYEKEE (reference sequence). Trimming took off 2 bases at V and 7 bases at J, with 7 bases between the two ends. CDR3 nucleotide sequence: TGTGCCAGCAGCTTCGGAGGTGAGCAGTACTTC. Translation: CASSFGGEQYF.

This chain joins TRBV27 and TRBJ2-1; no definite D call. Germline V gene sequence: CDR1 MNHEY, CDR2 SMNVEV (reference sequence). This CDR3 has 12 amino acids. Trimming stripped 7 bases from V and 4 bases from J, with 8 bases between. The CDR3, as DNA: TGTGCCAGCAACAATGTATACAATGAGCAGTTCTTC. It encodes CASNNVYNEQFF.

The rearrangement uses TRBV10-2 and TRBJ2-3; TRBD2 agrees at 11 bases. CDR3 length: 16 residues. V dropped 6 bases and J dropped 1; count of bases not matched to a gene: 6. Germline V gene data show CDR1 as WSHSY and CDR2 as SAAADI. This CDR3 is CASSPRLAGCTDTQYF. CDR3 DNA sequence: TGCGCCAGCAGCCCCCGACTAGCGGGGTGCACAGATACGCAGTATTTT.

This clone was counted a few times. The chain couples TRBV5-4 to TRBJ2-7; 10 bases align to TRBD2. CDR3 length: 16 residues. Germline V CDR1 and CDR2: SGHNT, YYREEE (reference sequence). V was pared by 1 base and J by 6 bases, with 10 bases of the junction left unmatched. The CDR3 DNA is TGTGCCAGCAGCTTGAGTCTAGCGGGAGTACTTGGCGAGCAGTACTTC. It translates to CASSLSLAGVLGEQYF.

This chain uses TRBV5-1 with TRBJ2-2; no clear D gene. Germline CDR1 SGHRS, CDR2 YFSETQ. The CDR3 is 14 amino acids. The V gene lost 4 bases and the J gene lost 4 bases, with 11 bases spanning the gap. This CDR3 reads CASSGDMGTGELFF. The DNA for the CDR3 is TGCGCCAGCAGCGGTGACATGGGCACCGGGGAGCTGTTTTTT.

This chain links TRBV7-3 with TRBJ1-6, with unresolved D. The CDR3 totals 21 residues. From germline, CDR1 is SGHTA and CDR2 FQGTGA. The V and J ends lost 0 bases and 0 bases respectively, with 21 bases between them. The CDR3 protein is CASSLTPDKLSHSSYNSPLHF. Written as DNA, the CDR3 is TGTGCCAGCAGCTTAACCCCGGATAAATTGTCCCATAGCTCCTATAATTCACCCCTCCACTTT.

Worth noting for this clone: Other DNA sequences in this specimen translate into the identical CDR3. The chain combines TRBV6-5 with TRBJ2-1; D assignment may be TRBD1 or TRBD2 (5 bases each). Germline CDR1 MNHEY, CDR2 SVGAGI. V lost 0 bases to trimming and J lost 3 bases, with 9 bases between them. There are 15 residues in the CDR3. The CDR3: CASSYSGENYNEQFF. The CDR3 nucleotides read TGTGCCAGCAGTTACTCAGGGGAGAACTACAATGAGCAGTTCTTC.

This chain joins TRBV27 and TRBJ1-2; possibly TRBD1 for D (6 bases). CDR1 and CDR2 from the germline V gene are MNHEY and SMNVEV (reference sequence). V shed 7 bases and J shed 4 bases, with 19 bases lying between them. This CDR3 is built from 15 residues. The CDR3 spells CASKPTGLGGYGYTF. CDR3 bases: TGTGCCAGCAAACCCACCGGGCTAGGGGGCTATGGCTACACCTTC.

V is TRBV7-2 and J is TRBJ1-1; D perhaps matches TRBD1 (5 bases). CDR3 length: 14 residues. Germline values: CDR1 SGHTA, CDR2 FQGNSA. V shed 4 bases and J shed 4 bases, with 13 bases lying between them. The CDR3 region has the DNA TGTGCCAGCAGCTATGAAGGGGTCGGCACTGAAGCTTTCTTT. This codes for CASSYEGVGTEAFF.